The rows below give T cell receptor beta chains drawn from one sample of a study of blood T cell repertoires in COVID-19. Method: immunoSEQ multiplex PCR; TCRdb's copy keeps in-frame clones and lacks some. Among 45,000 to 55,000 clones, roughly 83% were seen once, and the ten largest hold about 4.1%. Specimen: peripheral blood. The receptors originated from a man over 45 with active COVID-19. CDR3s include the opening cysteine and the closing phenylalanine or tryptophan. D genes are given only for firm matches. Clone size is given for some rows only: seen once, a few or many times, or a class if the clone is expanded.

CDR3aa	CDR3nt	d_gene	j_gene	v_gene	abundance
CASSSRLAGELFF	TGTGCCAGCAGTTCCCGGTTAGCCGGGGAGCTGTTTTTT	.	TRBJ2-2	TRBV28	.
CASRQGFPANVLTF	TGTGCCAGCAGACAGGGTTTCCCGGCCAACGTCCTGACTTTC	.	TRBJ2-6	TRBV28	.
CASRVAGGPGTDTQYF	TGTGCCAGCAGGGTAGCGGGGGGGCCGGGCACAGATACGCAGTATTTT	TRBD2	TRBJ2-3	TRBV4-2	.
CASSLMGQGHTQYF	TGTGCCAGCAGCTTAATGGGACAGGGACATACGCAGTATTTT	TRBD1	TRBJ2-3	TRBV7-9	.
CASSLQVFMNTEAFF	TGTGCCAGTAGTCTCCAGGTCTTCATGAACACTGAAGCTTTCTTT	.	TRBJ1-1	TRBV19	.
CASSQDLASSDTQYF	TGTGCCAGCAGCCAAGATTTGGCTAGTTCGGATACGCAGTATTTT	.	TRBJ2-3	TRBV4-2	.
CASSFVGQGDYEQYF	TGTGCCAGCAGTTTCGTCGGACAGGGCGACTACGAGCAGTACTTC	TRBD1	TRBJ2-7	TRBV28	.
CASLTGQHTDTQYF	TGTGCCAGCCTGACGGGACAGCACACAGATACGCAGTATTTT	TRBD1	TRBJ2-3	TRBV24-1	.
CATGTGGQSGYTF	TGTGCCACCGGGACAGGGGGACAAAGTGGCTACACCTTC	TRBD1	TRBJ1-2	TRBV28	.
CATSRQMNTEAFF	TGTGCCACCAGCAGACAAATGAACACTGAAGCTTTCTTT	.	TRBJ1-1	TRBV15	.
CASSLNAGQETQYF	TGTGCCAGCAGCTTAAACGCCGGGCAAGAGACCCAGTACTTC	.	TRBJ2-5	TRBV7-2	.
CASSQEGTGGYDIQYF	TGCGCCAGCAGCCAAGAGGGGACAGGGGGCTATGACATTCAGTACTTC	TRBD1	TRBJ2-4	TRBV4-3	once
CASSSPLRTGGYEQYF	TGTGCCAGCAGCTCGCCTCTAAGGACAGGTGGTTACGAGCAGTACTTC	TRBD1	TRBJ2-7	TRBV7-8	few
CASSPSWSSYGYTF	TGTGCCAGCAGCCCAAGTTGGAGTTCCTATGGCTACACCTTC	.	TRBJ1-2	TRBV27	once
CASSQGSGQGAKDTQYF	TGTGCCAGCAGCCAAGGCTCCGGACAGGGGGCAAAGGATACGCAGTATTTT	TRBD1	TRBJ2-3	TRBV3-1/TRBV3-2	.
CASSYLGGARETQYF	TGTGCCAGCAGTTACTTGGGGGGGGCCAGAGAGACCCAGTACTTC	.	TRBJ2-5	TRBV6-2/TRBV6-3	.
CASSPHHTEIYGYTF	TGCGCCAGCAGCCCACATCACACCGAAATCTATGGCTACACCTTC	.	TRBJ1-2	TRBV4-3	.